Sequencing of this TCR beta chain was carried out in a study of neurological immune-mediated disorders. Trimming removed 9 bases from V and 3 bases from J, with 13 bases in between. There are 14 residues in the CDR3. Germline lookup yields CDR1 SGHRS and CDR2 YFSETQ. TCRdb independently ran MiXCR on the 5' RACE reads; one entry per CDR3 protein. The sample holds around 83,000 distinct CDR3 sequences, roughly 14% seen once. The receptor comes from a woman in her forties or fifties in good health. The chain recombines TRBV5-1 with TRBJ2-6; a weak D match, TRBD1 (7 bases). Sequences were obtained from PBMCs. CDR3 nucleotide sequence: TGCGCCACCGGAGGGGGCGATGGGGCCAACGTCCTGACTTTC. Translated, it gives CATGGGDGANVLTF.